One and the same sample provided the 22 T cell receptor beta chains below, sequenced in a study of regulatory T cells in long-lasting Graves disease (dated by TCRdb to about 2021). The time point tag for this specimen amounts to: persistent/refractory GD, antithyroid drugs over 5 years with positive TRAb. For both TCR sequencing and RNA sequencing, RNA was extracted from PBMCs in TRIzol. The library came from multiplex PCR. Sequenced using an Illumina HiSeq 4000. TCR beta libraries were built with iRepertoire HTBI primers and Arm-PCR amplification of CDR3 regions. The raw public reads went through TCRdb reprocessing: fastp at Q25, MiXCR clone calling, in-frame beta chains kept. Rows merge per CDR3 protein into single entries with the most common DNA and genes. In all, the sample holds about 460,000 distinct CDR3 sequences, and roughly 23% of those were seen once. 13% of the sample lies in the top ten.

The sample consisted of peripheral blood mononuclear cells (PBMCs), taken when the disease was refractory, from a patient treated with antithyroid drugs. The receptors stem from a female donor with Graves disease.

This clonotype was seen repeatedly, ten times or more. The chain uses TRBV6-5 and TRBJ1-4; D is possibly TRBD1 (5 bases). Germline V gene lookup returns CDR1 MNHEY and CDR2 SVGAGI. This CDR3 comprises 15 residues. Trimming cost V 3 bases and J 7 bases, with 15 bases left between them. The CDR3, as DNA: TGTGCCAGCAGTTATCGAGGGGCACGGGGTGAAAAACTGTTTTTT. It specifies CASSYRGARGEKLFF.

This clonotype was recorded a few times. Germline and junction disagree at one end, which may indicate a read error. The V gene is TRBV7-7, the J gene TRBJ2-2, with D possibly called TRBD1 or TRBD2 (5 bases each). Germline V gene lookup returns CDR1 SSHAT and CDR2 FNYEAQ (reference sequence). CDR3 size: 15 residues. CDR3 bases: TGTGCTAGCAGCTTTCAGTCTGGGGGAACCGGGGAGCTGTTTTTT. Its translation is CASSFQSGGTGELFF.

The chain couples TRBV30 to TRBJ1-4, with 9 bases fitting TRBD1. The junction had 12 bases not matched to a gene; V was cut back by 7 bases and J by 0 bases. The CDR3 extends over 17 amino acids. Germline V gene data show CDR1 as GTSNPN and CDR2 as SVGIG (reference sequence). CDR3 amino acids: CAYNTGGAGTTNEKLFF. Here the CDR3 DNA reads TGTGCCTACAATACAGGGGGCGCCGGAACAACTAATGAAAAACTGTTTTTT.

Many counts were recorded for this clonotype. The chain couples TRBV7-3 to TRBJ1-1, with D tentatively TRBD1 (5 bases). The CDR3 spans 13 residues. Germline CDR1 is SGHTA and CDR2 is FQGTGA. The V and J ends lost 1 base and 8 bases respectively, with 11 bases between them. The CDR3 sequence is CASSLNSRGEAFF. For the CDR3, the DNA is TGTGCCAGCAGCTTAAATTCGAGGGGAGAAGCTTTCTTT.

This clonotype showed up many times. The chain recombines TRBV20-1 with TRBJ2-4; TRBD2 matches at 13 bases. The CDR3 runs 14 residues. Germline loops: CDR1 DFQATT, CDR2 SNEGSKA (reference sequence). J gave up 9 bases and V 4 bases, and 6 bases lay outside the gene matches. As DNA, the CDR3 is TGCAGTGCTATACTAGCGGGAGGGACCCTCATTCAGTACTTC. It encodes CSAILAGGTLIQYF.

This clonotype was observed at least ten times. The chain uses TRBV10-3 and TRBJ2-7; 8 bases map to TRBD2. Unmatched junction bases numbered 8, after V lost 0 bases and J lost 7 bases. Germline V lookup: CDR1 ENHRY, CDR2 SYGVKD. The CDR3 is 15 residues long. The DNA of the CDR3 is TGTGCCATCAGTGAGTCGGGACTAGATTCGGGGGAGCAGTACTTC. As protein: CAISESGLDSGEQYF.

Turning to this clonotype: A much larger clone differs from this one at a single base, so this may be a read error. The chain has TRBV6-8 and TRBJ1-5, with 8 bases that match TRBD1. CDR1 MNHGY and CDR2 SAAAGT come from the germline V gene. The CDR3 covers 16 residues. The CDR3 region is CASSYDRGDGNRPQHF. The CDR3 nucleotides read TGTGCCAGCAGTTACGACAGGGGAGATGGCAATCGGCCCCAGCATTTT.

The J gene is TRBJ2-7, the V gene TRBV28; 7 bases line up with TRBD2. J lost 9 bases, V lost 2 bases, and 10 bases had no gene match. This CDR3 has 14 residues. Germline V lookup: CDR1 MDHEN, CDR2 SYDVKM. The CDR3 region is CASSLPGGWDGQYF. Written as DNA, the CDR3 is TGTGCCAGCAGTTTACCGGGGGGATGGGACGGGCAGTACTTC.

On this clonotype itself: Since a much larger clone is just one base distant, this may be a read error. The chain recombines TRBV27 with TRBJ2-7, with D possibly TRBD2 on 5 matching bases. This CDR3 has 13 amino acids. Per germline, CDR1 MNHEY and CDR2 SMNVEV (reference sequence). The CDR3 DNA reads TGTGCCGGCAGTTTAACCGGGAAATACGAGCAGTACTTC. Translated: CAGSLTGKYEQYF.

Comment on this clonotype: A single base separates this from a much larger clone, so it may be a read error. The CDR3 does not close with the conserved phenylalanine or tryptophan, likely indicating a read error. The rearrangement joins TRBV19 to TRBJ1-1; D is unresolved. Germline CDR1 LNHDA, CDR2 SQIVND (reference sequence). The germline V and J ends were trimmed by 7 bases and 1 base, with 10 bases remaining between them. The CDR3 runs 13 residues. The CDR3 spells CASTRLRNTEAFL. CDR3 bases: TGTGCCAGTACGCGGTTGAGGAACACTGAAGCTTTCCTT.

The chain employs TRBV15 and TRBJ2-3; 8 bases are a match to TRBD1. The CDR3 is 15 residues long. J was trimmed by 4 bases and V by 1 base; bases with no gene match: 4. Looked up from germline, CDR1 is LNHNV and CDR2 is YYDKDF (reference sequence). CDR3 in DNA: TGTGCCACCAGCAGAGGACAGGGGTTATCAGATACGCAGTATTTT. Translation gives CATSRGQGLSDTQYF.

This clonotype was picked up many times. V is TRBV3-1 and J is TRBJ1-6, with TRBD1 as a possible D gene (6 bases). The germline CDR1 and CDR2 sequences are LGHDT and YNNKEL (reference sequence). The V end was cut by 1 base, the J end by 5 bases, with 6 bases between. The CDR3 totals 14 residues. This CDR3 is CASSQGQDNSPLHF. In DNA form, the CDR3 reads TGTGCCAGCAGCCAAGGACAGGATAATTCACCCCTCCACTTT. The entire variable domain, with the rest obtained from reference TRBV3-1 and TRBJ1-6, is as follows: DTAVSQTPKYLVTQMGNDKSIKCEQNLGHDTMYWYKQDSKKFLKIMFSYNNKELIINETVPNRFSPKSPDKAHLNLHINSLELGDSAVYFCASSQGQDNSPLHFGNGTRLTVT.

Regarding this clonotype: A much larger clone lies a single base off, so this may be a read error. The chain links TRBV10-3 to TRBJ1-2, with 9 bases fitting TRBD1. The CDR3 sequence is 14 residues long. The germline V gene encodes CDR1 ENHRY and CDR2 SYGVKD. DNA for the CDR3: TGTGCCATCAGTGGGACAGGGGTAGGCTATGGCTGCACCTTC. Translation gives CAISGTGVGYGCTF.

This chain links TRBV28 with TRBJ2-1; 9 positions agree with TRBD2. Looked up from germline, CDR1 is MDHEN and CDR2 is SYDVKM. The CDR3 is 16 residues long. Germline trimming cut 6 bases from V and 1 base from J; bases unmatched to any gene: 7. The CDR3 DNA is TGTGCCAGCAGCTCCGAGACTAGCGGATCCTACAATGAGCAGTTCTTC. Protein product: CASSSETSGSYNEQFF.

This clonotype has more than one count but fewer than ten. The chain recombines TRBV12-3 or TRBV12-4 with TRBJ2-2; D is unclear. V gave up 4 bases and J gave up 7 bases, with 7 bases separating them. This CDR3 is built from 12 residues. The CDR3 sequence: CASSYTGGELFF. DNA of the CDR3: TGTGCCAGCAGTTATACGGGCGGGGAGCTGTTTTTT.

The chain carries TRBV29-1 and TRBJ2-2, with a possible D match to TRBD1 (6 bases). The CDR3 runs to 15 residues. The V gene lost 3 bases and the J gene lost 4 bases, with 15 bases spanning the gap. Germline loops: CDR1 SQVTM, CDR2 ANQGSEA. As DNA, the CDR3 is TGCAGCGTTGAGGGGGCCTCGAGTATCACCGGGGAGCTGTTTTTT. It translates to CSVEGASSITGELFF.

The sample holds many counts of this clonotype. The chain carries TRBV9 and TRBJ1-2, with D tentatively TRBD1 (5 bases). This CDR3 has 14 amino acids. The germline V gene has CDR1 SGDLS and CDR2 YYNGEE. With 4 bases removed from V and 6 bases from J, the gap between germline ends came to 16 bases. The CDR3 loop reads CASSPTRGGHGYTF. The CDR3 DNA follows: TGTGCCAGCAGCCCAACGAGGGGCGGGCATGGCTACACCTTC.

The rearrangement joins TRBV6-2 or TRBV6-3 to TRBJ2-1; D is possibly TRBD1 (7 bases). This CDR3 is 15 amino acids long. Trimming took 4 bases from V and 9 from J, leaving 19 bases between them. Germline V gene sequence: CDR1 MNHEY, CDR2 SVGEGT. In DNA form, the CDR3 reads TGTGCCAGCAGTTCTCGACAGGGAGGTCGTAGTGAGCAGTTCTTC. It translates to CASSSRQGGRSEQFF.

A few counts support this clonotype. At one of its ends the junction is not consistent with the germline gene, which may arise from a read error. The genes are TRBV20-1 and TRBJ1-6; D is uncertain. Germline V gives CDR1 DFQATT, CDR2 SNEGSKA (reference sequence). The CDR3 sequence is 15 residues long. CDR3 nucleotide sequence: TGCAGTGCTAGAGGAGGCGCTTTCTATGATTCACCCCTCCACTTT. It specifies CSARGGAFYDSPLHF.

This clonotype was seen repeatedly, ten times or more. The J gene is TRBJ1-1, the V gene TRBV7-2; weak D call: TRBD1 (6 bases). CDR3 length: 15 residues. Trimming removed 2 bases from V and 4 bases from J, with 14 bases in between. Per germline, CDR1 SGHTA and CDR2 FQGNSA. CDR3 sequence: CASSLRWMGATEAFF. Here the CDR3 DNA reads TGTGCCAGCAGCTTAAGGTGGATGGGGGCCACTGAAGCTTTCTTT.

At least ten counts were recorded for this clonotype. This chain links TRBV20-1 with TRBJ1-2; D is possibly TRBD1 (6 bases). The CDR3 totals 13 residues. V lost 5 bases, J lost 4 bases, and 14 bases lay in between. Germline V gives CDR1 DFQATT, CDR2 SNEGSKA (reference sequence). The CDR3 region is CSAHRQVGYGYTF. Written as DNA, the CDR3 is TGCAGTGCTCACCGACAGGTTGGCTATGGCTACACCTTC.

This clonotype was found many times. The rearrangement uses TRBV6-1 and TRBJ2-7; D gene uncertain. V gave up 2 bases and J gave up 0 bases, with 5 bases separating them. This CDR3 spans 13 amino acids. CDR1 and CDR2 from the germline V gene are MNHNS and SASEGT. The CDR3 spells CASSEFGSYEQYF. CDR3 sequence (DNA): TGTGCCAGCAGTGAATTTGGCTCCTACGAGCAGTACTTC.